Listed here are 8 T cell receptor beta chains from one sample, sequenced in a study of regulatory T cells in long-lasting Graves disease. Combining iRepertoire HTBI primers with Arm-PCR of CDR3 regions, the authors built TCR beta libraries. Via MiXCR, TCRdb re-called the multiplex PCR reads, giving one row per CDR3 protein. The profile covers 620,000 or so distinct CDR3 sequences, with around 17% appearing a single time and about 18% taken by the ten largest. Time point given: newly diagnosed GD, antithyroid drugs for less than 3 months. PBMCs provided the RNA from which the TCR library was made. The data also belong to a second study, concerning T cells in Graves' hyperthyroidism and ophthalmopathy.

The sample here was peripheral blood mononuclear cells (PBMCs), taken at new diagnosis, from a patient treated with antithyroid drugs. The receptors derive from a woman aged 30 to 39 with Graves disease.

The chain combines TRBV5-1 with TRBJ2-1, with 9 positions matching TRBD2. Germline V gives CDR1 SGHRS, CDR2 YFSETQ. CDR3 size: 15 residues. J gave up 15 bases and V 4 bases, and 17 bases lay outside the gene matches. CDR3 sequence (DNA): TGCGCCAGCAGCCCCGCTAGCGGGATTACGTTCTTCCCGTTCTTC. Translating it yields CASSPASGITFFPFF.

This clonotype came up many times. The V gene is TRBV7-9, the J gene TRBJ1-1; TRBD1 is a possible D gene (6 bases). CDR1 and CDR2 (germline): SEHNR, FQNEAQ (reference sequence). The CDR3 covers 15 residues. Trimming removed 4 bases at V and 8 bases at J, with 20 bases between. The CDR3 DNA follows: TGTGCCAGCAGCTCAGGGGCCGGAGTAGTCTCGGAAGCTTTCTTT. Translating gives CASSSGAGVVSEAFF.

At least ten counts were recorded for this clonotype. CDR3 residues: CASWQVSTTEAFF. In DNA, the CDR3 is TGTGCCAGCTGGCAGGTTTCGACCACTGAAGCTTTCTTT. This chain connects TRBV28 to TRBJ1-1; D unresolved. CDR1 is MDHEN, CDR2 SYDVKM, per germline. Trimming removed 8 bases from V and 4 bases from J, with 14 bases in between. CDR3 length equals 13 residues.

V and J are TRBV25-1 and TRBJ2-1; 7 bases map to TRBD1. V was clipped by 2 bases and J by 0 bases; unmatched bases: 7. The CDR3 extends over 17 amino acids. Germline CDR1 is MGHDK and CDR2 is SYGVNS. CDR3 coding DNA: TGTGCCAGCAGTGAAGCGGCAGGGGGTAGCTCCTACAATGAGCAGTTCTTC. Translating gives CASSEAAGGSSYNEQFF.

About this clonotype: Since a much larger clone is just one base distant, this may be a read error. The V gene is TRBV20-1, the J gene TRBJ2-1; D is unresolved. CDR3 length equals 12 residues. V was clipped by 6 bases and J by 6 bases, with 12 bases between them. In germline, CDR1 is DFQATT, CDR2 SNEGSKA (reference sequence). The CDR3 loop is CSARPLSNEQFF. CDR3 nucleotides: TGCAGTGCCCGTCCCCTTTCCAATGAGCAGTTCTTC.

In its sample, this clonotype was seen a few times. The CDR3 is CATNHISGRTYEQYF. In DNA form, the CDR3 reads TGTGCCACCAACCACATTAGCGGGAGAACGTACGAGCAGTACTTC. The chain is built from TRBV19 and TRBJ2-7; TRBD2 matches at 9 bases. V shed 10 bases, J shed 4 bases, and the junction held 14 bases outside the gene matches. This CDR3 is built from 15 residues. CDR1 LNHDA and CDR2 SQIVND come from the germline V gene (reference sequence). Supplemented by reference TRBV19 and TRBJ2-7, the full variable domain reads DGGITQSPKYLFRKEGQNVTLSCEQNLNHDAMYWYRQDPGQGLRLIYYSQIVNDFQKGDIAEGYSVSREKKESFPLTVTSAQKNPTAFYLCATNHISGRTYEQYFGPGTRLTVT.

J is TRBJ2-1 and V is TRBV5-8; TRBD2 agrees at 9 bases. Germline V CDR1 and CDR2: SGHTS, YDEGEE. After removal of 1 base from V and 10 bases from J, the junction contained 9 bases not matched to a gene. There are 15 residues in the CDR3. The CDR3 sequence is CASSLSRGGAEEQFF. The CDR3 DNA follows: TGTGCCAGCAGCTTGAGTCGCGGGGGGGCGGAGGAGCAGTTCTTC.

This clonotype was observed many times. The chain joins TRBV18 to TRBJ2-7; tentatively, D is TRBD1 (5 bases). This CDR3 region has 14 residues. V was clipped by 1 base and J by 3 bases, with 10 bases between them. In germline, CDR1 is KGHSH, CDR2 LQKENI. The CDR3 spells CASSPQSDSYEQYF. The CDR3 DNA reads TGTGCCAGCTCACCACAGAGTGACAGCTACGAGCAGTACTTC. Variable domain in full (rest from reference TRBV18 and TRBJ2-7): NAGVMQNPRHLVRRRGQEARLRCSPMKGHSHVYWYRQLPEEGLKFMVYLQKENIIDESGMPKERFSAEFPKEGPSILRIQQVVRGDSAAYFCASSPQSDSYEQYFGPGTRLTVT.